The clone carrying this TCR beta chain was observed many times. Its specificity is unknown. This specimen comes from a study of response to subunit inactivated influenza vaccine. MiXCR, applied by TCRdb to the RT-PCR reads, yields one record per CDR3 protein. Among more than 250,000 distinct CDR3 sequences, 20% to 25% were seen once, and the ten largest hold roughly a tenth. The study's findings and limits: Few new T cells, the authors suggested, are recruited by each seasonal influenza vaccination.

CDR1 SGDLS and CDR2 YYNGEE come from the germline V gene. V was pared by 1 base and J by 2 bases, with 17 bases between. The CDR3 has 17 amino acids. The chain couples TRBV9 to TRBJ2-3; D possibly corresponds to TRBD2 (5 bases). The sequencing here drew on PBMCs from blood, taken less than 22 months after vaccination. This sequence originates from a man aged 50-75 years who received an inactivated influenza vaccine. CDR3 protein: CASSVSSRAQTTDTQYF. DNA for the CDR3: TGTGCCAGCAGCGTATCATCGCGGGCCCAAACCACAGATACGCAGTATTTT.